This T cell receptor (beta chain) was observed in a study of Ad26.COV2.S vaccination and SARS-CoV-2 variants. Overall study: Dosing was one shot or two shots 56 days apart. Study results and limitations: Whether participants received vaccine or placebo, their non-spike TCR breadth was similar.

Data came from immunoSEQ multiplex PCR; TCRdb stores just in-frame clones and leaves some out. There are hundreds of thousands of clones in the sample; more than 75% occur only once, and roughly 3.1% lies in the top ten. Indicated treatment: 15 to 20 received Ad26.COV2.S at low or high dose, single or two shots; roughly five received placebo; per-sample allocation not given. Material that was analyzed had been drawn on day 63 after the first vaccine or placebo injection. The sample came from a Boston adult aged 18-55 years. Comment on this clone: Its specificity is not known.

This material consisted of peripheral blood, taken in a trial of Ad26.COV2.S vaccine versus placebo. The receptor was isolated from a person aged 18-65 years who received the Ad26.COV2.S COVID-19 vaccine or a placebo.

This CDR3 is CASRTGKTNEKLFF. The CDR3 DNA sequence: TGTGCCAGCAGGACAGGGAAAACTAATGAAAAACTGTTTTTT. The J gene is TRBJ1-4, the V gene TRBV2; 7 bases match TRBD1. The germline V gene encodes CDR1 SNHLY and CDR2 FYNNEI. The CDR3 totals 14 residues. V lost 6 bases, J lost 1 base, and 2 bases stayed unmatched.